The clone carrying this TCR beta chain came up once. No antigen is known for it. Indicated time point: pre-treatment sample, taken before nivolumab and TIL therapy. Enrollment ran from 2017 to early 2020. Germline V CDR1 and CDR2: SQVTM, ANQGSEA. The V and J ends lost 4 bases and 2 bases respectively, with 12 bases between them. The CDR3 has 13 amino acids. The sample belongs to a study of TIL therapy for anti-PD-1-resistant metastatic lung cancer. Across the study: Median patient age was approximately 59, ranging roughly 38-85 years. Tumors carried a median about 1.5 non-synonymous mutations per megabase.

Study-wide findings and caveats: TIL clonotype persistence in blood showed no apparent association with response.

The immunoSEQ assay was v3. Clones were sequenced by immunoSEQ multiplex PCR, and TCRdb holds only the in-frame ones, with some missing. The table shows some 15,000 clones, with about 82% occurring only once. Sequences were derived from blood, sampled at baseline. The TCR originated in a person aged 25 to 80 with non-small cell lung cancer. This chain uses TRBV29-1 with TRBJ2-7, with D unclear. The CDR3 DNA is TGCAGCGTTGCATGGCACAGCCCCTACGAGCAGTACTTC. This gives the protein CSVAWHSPYEQYF.